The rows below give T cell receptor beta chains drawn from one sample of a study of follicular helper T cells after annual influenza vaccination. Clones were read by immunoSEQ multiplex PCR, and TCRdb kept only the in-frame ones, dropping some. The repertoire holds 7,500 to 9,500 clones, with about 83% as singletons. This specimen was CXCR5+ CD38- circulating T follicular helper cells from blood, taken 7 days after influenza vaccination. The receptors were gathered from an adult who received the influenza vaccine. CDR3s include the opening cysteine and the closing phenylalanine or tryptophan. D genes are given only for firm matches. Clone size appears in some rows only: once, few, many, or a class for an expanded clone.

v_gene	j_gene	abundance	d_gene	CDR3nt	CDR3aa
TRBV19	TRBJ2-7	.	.	TGTGCCAGTAAGAGGGCGTGGGAAGTGCCCTACGAGCAGTACTTC	CASKRAWEVPYEQYF
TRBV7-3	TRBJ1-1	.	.	TGTGCCAGCAGCTTAGAGGCCCTTACTGAAGCTTTCTTT	CASSLEALTEAFF
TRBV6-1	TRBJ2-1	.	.	TGTGCCAGCAATTCACTAGGGGCTACGTTCTTC	CASNSLGATFF
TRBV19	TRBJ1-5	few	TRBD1	TGTGCCAGTAGTATACTGGGGACAGGGAATCAGCCCCAGCATTTT	CASSILGTGNQPQHF
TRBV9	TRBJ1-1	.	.	TGTGCCAGCAGCCCCGCCTTGACGCGGAACACTGAAGCTTTCTTT	CASSPALTRNTEAFF
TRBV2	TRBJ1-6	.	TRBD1	TGTGCCAGCAGAAAGGACAGGTCGAGAAATTCACCCCTCCACTTT	CASRKDRSRNSPLHF
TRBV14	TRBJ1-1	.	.	TGTGCCAGCAGCCCATACAGGACGAGGAACACTGAAGCTTTCTTT	CASSPYRTRNTEAFF
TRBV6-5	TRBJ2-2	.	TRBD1	TGTGCTACCACTCGGACAGGGGCTAACACCGGGGAGCTGTTTTTT	CATTRTGANTGELFF
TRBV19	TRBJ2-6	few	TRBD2	TGTGCCAGTAGTTTGTTTTATGGCGGGAGCTCTGGGGCCAACGTCCTGACTTTC	CASSLFYGGSSGANVLTF
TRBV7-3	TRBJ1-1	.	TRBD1	TGTGCCAGCAGCTCACAGGGGGCTGACACTGAAGCTTTCTTT	CASSSQGADTEAFF
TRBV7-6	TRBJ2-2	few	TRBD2	TGTGCCAGCAGCCCCCGTGCCGGACTAGCGGGAGGGAACGGGGAGCTGTTTTTT	CASSPRAGLAGGNGELFF
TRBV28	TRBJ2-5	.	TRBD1	TGTGCCAGCAGCATACAGGGGGAGAGAGGGACCCAGTACTTC	CASSIQGERGTQYF
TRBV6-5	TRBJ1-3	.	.	TGTGCCAGCAGTTACTCGGGACAAGGAAACACCATATATTTT	CASSYSGQGNTIYF
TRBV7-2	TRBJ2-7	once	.	TGTGCCAGCAGCCTAGGGGGGACTCTCTCCTACGAGCAGTACTTC	CASSLGGTLSYEQYF
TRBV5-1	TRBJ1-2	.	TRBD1	TGCGCCAGCAGCTTCCCAGGGGGCGACTATGGCTACACCTTC	CASSFPGGDYGYTF
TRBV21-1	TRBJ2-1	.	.	TGTGCCAGCAGCAATTTAGAGGGGGGGGATGAGCAGTTCTTC	CASSNLEGGDEQFF
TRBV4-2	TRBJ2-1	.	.	TGTGCCAGCAGCCCCATGGCGGGGGCCAACTACAATGAGCAGTTCTTC	CASSPMAGANYNEQFF
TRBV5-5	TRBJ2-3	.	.	TGTGCCAGCGGACTGTTAACAGATACGCAGTATTTT	CASGLLTDTQYF
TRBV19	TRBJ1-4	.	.	TGTGCCAGTAGAAAGGATGTAGACTCCGGAGGAAAACTGTTTTTT	CASRKDVDSGGKLFF
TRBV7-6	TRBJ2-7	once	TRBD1	TGTGCCAGCAGCCATGGGACAGAATACGAGCAGTACTTC	CASSHGTEYEQYF
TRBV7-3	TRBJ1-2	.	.	TGTGCCAGCAGCCCGGGGCGGGACGACGGCTACACCTTC	CASSPGRDDGYTF
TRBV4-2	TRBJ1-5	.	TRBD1	TGTGCCAGCAGCCTATTTCTCAGGGGGGGCAATCAGCCCCAGCATTTT	CASSLFLRGGNQPQHF
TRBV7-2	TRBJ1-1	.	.	TGTGCCAGCAGCTTAGGAGGCAGTAACACTGAAGCTTTCTTT	CASSLGGSNTEAFF
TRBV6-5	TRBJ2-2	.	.	TGTGCCAGCAGTAATCCGCGAAGGAACGGGGAGCTGTTTTTT	CASSNPRRNGELFF
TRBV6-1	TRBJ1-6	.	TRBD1	TGTGCCAGCAGTGAAACTGACAGGGGTACCTATAATTCACCCCTCCACTTT	CASSETDRGTYNSPLHF
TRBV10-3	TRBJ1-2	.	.	TGTGCCATCAGTGTTAAGGATGACTATGGCTACACCTTC	CAISVKDDYGYTF
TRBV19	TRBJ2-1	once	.	TGTGCCAGTAGTATAGGCGGACGGGTGGCGCTCAATGAGCAGTTCTTC	CASSIGGRVALNEQFF
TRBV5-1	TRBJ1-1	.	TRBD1	TGCGCCAGCAGCTGGGGACAGGGGCGCCCTGAAGCTTTCTTT	CASSWGQGRPEAFF
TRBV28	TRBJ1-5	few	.	TGTGCCAGCAACATGGGCGCAGAGCCCCAGCATTTT	CASNMGAEPQHF
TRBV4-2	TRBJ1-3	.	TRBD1	TGTGCCAGCAGCCCACAGGGGAACTCTGGAAACACCATATATTTT	CASSPQGNSGNTIYF
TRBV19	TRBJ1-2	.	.	TGTGCCAGTAGCGCTATCGACCGGGACACCTCTGGCTACACCTTC	CASSAIDRDTSGYTF
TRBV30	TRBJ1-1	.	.	TGTGCCTGGAGTTTCGACGAGGCGACTGAAGCTTTCTTT	CAWSFDEATEAFF
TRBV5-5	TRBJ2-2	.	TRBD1	TGTGCCAGCAGGGACAGGGGGACCGGGGAGCTGTTTTTT	CASRDRGTGELFF
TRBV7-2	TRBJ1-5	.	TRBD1	TGTGCCAGCAGCTTATCAACAGGGGAGGGACAGCCCCAGCATTTT	CASSLSTGEGQPQHF
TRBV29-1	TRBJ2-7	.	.	TGCAGCGTTATGACCCCGCCGAGCTCCTACGAGCAGTACTTC	CSVMTPPSSYEQYF
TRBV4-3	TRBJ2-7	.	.	TGCGCCAGCAGCCAAGGTCCGAGAGGGGAGCAGTACTTC	CASSQGPRGEQYF
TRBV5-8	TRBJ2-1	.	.	TGTGCCAGCAGCCCGACTTTCTTGGAGCAGTTCTTC	CASSPTFLEQFF
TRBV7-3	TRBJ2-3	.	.	TGTGCCAGCAGCGAGGGTTACACAGATACGCAGTATTTT	CASSEGYTDTQYF
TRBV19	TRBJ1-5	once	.	TGTGCCAGTAGTATAGGACCCTCGGGGGGGGCGGTTCAGCCCCAGCATTTT	CASSIGPSGGAVQPQHF
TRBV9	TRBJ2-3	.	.	TGTGCCAGCAGCGAGCCAATAGCGGGCACAGATACGCAGTATTTT	CASSEPIAGTDTQYF
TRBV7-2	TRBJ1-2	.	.	TGTGCCAGTGATAAAACTGTCTGGCGGTCTAACTATGGCTACACCTTC	CASDKTVWRSNYGYTF
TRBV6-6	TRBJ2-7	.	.	TGTGCCAGCAGTTACAACAGCCCGTCCTACGAGCAGTACTTC	CASSYNSPSYEQYF